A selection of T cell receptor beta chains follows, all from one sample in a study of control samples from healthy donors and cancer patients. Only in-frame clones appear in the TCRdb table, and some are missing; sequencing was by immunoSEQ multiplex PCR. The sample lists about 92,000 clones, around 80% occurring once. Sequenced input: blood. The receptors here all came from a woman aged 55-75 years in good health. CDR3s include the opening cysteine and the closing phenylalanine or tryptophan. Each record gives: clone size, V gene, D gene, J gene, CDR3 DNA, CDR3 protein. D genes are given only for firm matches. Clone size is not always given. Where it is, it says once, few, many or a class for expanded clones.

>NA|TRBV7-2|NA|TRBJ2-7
TGTGCCAGCAGCCCCTCCCTAGTTTACGAGCAGTACTTC
CASSPSLVYEQYF
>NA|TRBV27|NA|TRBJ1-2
TGTGCCAGCCCCACCCACGACCGGGGGGCCAATGGCTACACCTTC
CASPTHDRGANGYTF
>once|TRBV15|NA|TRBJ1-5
TGTGCCACCAGCAGAGATTTGGTTAGCAATCAGCCCCAGCATTTT
CATSRDLVSNQPQHF
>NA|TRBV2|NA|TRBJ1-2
TGTGCCAGCAGTGAGGCGGGGGCGTTTGGCTACACCTTC
CASSEAGAFGYTF
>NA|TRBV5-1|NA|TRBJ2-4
TGCGCCAGCAGCTGGGACGGAGCCAAAAACATTCAGTACTTC
CASSWDGAKNIQYF
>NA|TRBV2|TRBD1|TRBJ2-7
TGTGCCAGCAGTGCGACAGGGACCTCCTACGAGCAGTACTTC
CASSATGTSYEQYF
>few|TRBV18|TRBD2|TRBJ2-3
TGTGCCAGCTCACCACGGAGTGCTAGCGGGGACCCCACAGATACGCAGTATTTT
CASSPRSASGDPTDTQYF
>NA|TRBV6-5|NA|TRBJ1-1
TGTGCCAGCAGTTCGACAGGGAACACTGAAGCTTTCTTT
CASSSTGNTEAFF
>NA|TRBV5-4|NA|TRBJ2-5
TGTGCCAGCAGCCTTATCGGGGCCCAAGAGACCCAGTACTTC
CASSLIGAQETQYF
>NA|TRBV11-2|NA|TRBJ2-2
TGTGCCAGCAGCTTTTGGAGGACCGGGGAGCTGTTTTTT
CASSFWRTGELFF
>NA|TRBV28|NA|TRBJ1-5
TGTGCCAGCAGGCCTCAGGGTTATAGCAATCAGCCCCAGCATTTT
CASRPQGYSNQPQHF
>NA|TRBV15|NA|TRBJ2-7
TGTGCCACCAGCAGAGAAATTGGGAAGACCTACGAGCAGTACTTC
CATSREIGKTYEQYF
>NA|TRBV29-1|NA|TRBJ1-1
TGCAGCGTTGAACGCAGTACGAACACTGAAGCTTTCTTT
CSVERSTNTEAFF
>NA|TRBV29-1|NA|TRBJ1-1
TGCAGCGTTGAAGACATCGGGAACACTGAAGCTTTCTTT
CSVEDIGNTEAFF
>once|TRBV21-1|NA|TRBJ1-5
TGTGCCAGCAGCAAAGCCTCTGGTTATAGCAATCAGCCCCAGCATTTT
CASSKASGYSNQPQHF
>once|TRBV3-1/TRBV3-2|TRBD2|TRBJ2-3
TGTGCCAGCAGCCAAGGGGGGGGTATCACAGATACGCAGTATTTT
CASSQGGGITDTQYF
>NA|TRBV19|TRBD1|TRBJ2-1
TGTGCCAGTAGTTCAAGGACAGGGGTAGATGAGCAGTTCTTC
CASSSRTGVDEQFF
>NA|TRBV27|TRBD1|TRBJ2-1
TGTGCCAGCAGACCCTCCAGACAGGGGATCGGCAATGAGCAGTTCTTC
CASRPSRQGIGNEQFF
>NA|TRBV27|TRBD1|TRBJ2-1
TGTGCCAGCAGTTTCCTGGGACAGGGACTCAAAGGCAATGAGCAGTTCTTC
CASSFLGQGLKGNEQFF
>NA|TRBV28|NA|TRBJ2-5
TGTGCCAGCAGCCGGTCGCAAGAGACCCAGTACTTC
CASSRSQETQYF
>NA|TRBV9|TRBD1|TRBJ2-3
TGTGCCAGCAGCGCGGACAGGGGGACAGATACGCAGTATTTT
CASSADRGTDTQYF
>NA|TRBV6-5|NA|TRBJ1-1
TGTGCCAGCACCTCGTGGCATCGGAACACTGAAGCTTTCTTT
CASTSWHRNTEAFF
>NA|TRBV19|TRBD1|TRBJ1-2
TGTGCCAGTAGTGTCATTACCGGGACAGATTATGGCTACACCTTC
CASSVITGTDYGYTF